This T cell receptor beta chain was retrieved from a study of blood T cell repertoires in COVID-19 (dated by TCRdb to about 2020). About the study as a whole: The collaborator samples originated in the United States, Italy and Spain and spanned the acute and convalescent phases of COVID-19. Where available, HLA class I and class II types were taken from metadata supplied by the sample provider and were not determined by assay-based typing. A de-identified subject ID, COVID-19 status, age in years and sex were almost always included in the sample metadata. Samples came from the ongoing ImmuneRACE study (first 160 participants) plus 1,254 subjects from 6 global collaborators. Deeply sampled blood TCRbeta repertoires from subjects exposed to, actively infected with, or recovered from COVID-19 were included in the dataset. The material from the prospective study consisted of cDNA or gDNA derived from T cells, B-cell-depleted T cells, or PBMCs. The repertoires were released in a freely available public database meant as a resource for research on the immune response to SARS-CoV-2. Overall study outcomes, separate from this receptor: The quantity of clinical and demographic metadata differed by source and by participant and was supplied without curation.

TCRbeta CDR3 regions were amplified from genomic DNA using the immunoSEQ Assay, a bias-controlled multiplex PCR. In the paper's pipeline: The number of nucleated cells in each sample was estimated from the amplification of reference gene primers within the assay. To quantify the absolute abundance of each unique TCRbeta CDR3 rearrangement, sequence reads were collapsed and filtered. For each sample, productive Simpson clonality was calculated as the square root of Simpson's diversity index over productive rearrangements. The source is immuneACCESS, and TCRdb retained only in-frame sequences with V and J called. Part of the clones is not carried over; for the studies checked, unresolved V genes explain less than half of this, and the remainder is unexplained. V and J calls and clone size follow that table, whereas D and trimming were derived from the DNA. Within this sample are 210,000 or so clones, with roughly 78% of them counted one time only. The top ten clonotypes cover over 9.5% of the sample.

Collaborating institutions collected whole blood in K2EDTA tubes following their own protocols. For TCRbeta analysis, collaborators shipped samples in one of three forms: frozen whole blood, isolated PBMCs, or DNA extracted from either of those sample types. V was cut back by 5 bases and J by 7 bases, leaving a gap of 18 bases between them. Its CDR3 holds 14 amino acids, cysteine through phenylalanine. CDR3 DNA only is kept here, 42 bases in frame from base 1. CDR1 and CDR2, looked up from the germline V gene (reference sequence), are LNHDA and SQIVND. Note on this clone: This receptor's antigen is unknown. A much bigger clone sits one base away, suggesting this may be a read error.

Sequencing was done on a sample of peripheral blood. Recombination joined TRBV19 with TRBJ2-7; 6 matching bases give a weak D call of TRBD1. This clonotype was sampled from a woman in her thirties or forties with acute or convalescent COVID-19. The CDR3 reads as follows: CASSPWDKVGEQYF. The DNA sequence reads TGTGCCAGTAGTCCCTGGGACAAGGTGGGAGAGCAGTACTTC. Full variable domain (CDR3 extended with the reference TRBV19 and TRBJ2-7 proteins): DGGITQSPKYLFRKEGQNVTLSCEQNLNHDAMYWYRQDPGQGLRLIYYSQIVNDFQKGDIAEGYSVSREKKESFPLTVTSAQKNPTAFYLCASSPWDKVGEQYFGPGTRLTVT.